Listed below are T cell receptor beta chains from one sample, sequenced in a study of T cells after yellow fever vaccination. One entry per CDR3 protein, called by TCRdb with MiXCR from the 5' RACE reads. The sample comprises more than 350,000 distinct CDR3 sequences, approximately 10% of which are singletons, and roughly a sixth rests with the top ten. This material consisted of PBMCs, taken on the day of the first yellow fever vaccination. All receptors derive from a man aged 18 to 30 who received the YFV17D yellow fever vaccine. Each CDR3 is given with its conserved first and last residue. Each record gives: J gene, D gene, V gene, clone size, CDR3 DNA, CDR3 protein. The D gene is left open where the match is weak. Clone size appears in some rows only: once, few, many, or a class for an expanded clone.

>TRBJ2-1|NA|TRBV5-1|NA
TGCGCCAGCAGCTTGACAGCCATCCAGGGCACCTACAATGAGCAGTTCTTC
CASSLTAIQGTYNEQFF
>TRBJ1-5|NA|TRBV20-1|NA
TGCAGTGCTCAAAACGTCCGTCCCGATCAGCCCCAGCATTTT
CSAQNVRPDQPQHF
>TRBJ2-1|NA|TRBV11-1|NA
TGTGCCAGCAGCTTAGCGGGCGGCGGGGTGAACTCCTACAATGAGCAGTTCTTC
CASSLAGGGVNSYNEQFF
>TRBJ2-5|TRBD2|TRBV7-2|many
TGTGCCAGCAGCTTAACCAGCGGGGGGCTAGTAGAGACCCAGTACTTC
CASSLTSGGLVETQYF
>TRBJ2-5|NA|TRBV5-1|NA
TGCGCCAGCAGCGCGGGCCTCGGGGAGACCCAGTACTTC
CASSAGLGETQYF
>TRBJ2-5|TRBD2|TRBV27|many
TGTGCCAGCAGTTTCTTCTTCCCTAGCGGGGTGAATGAGACCCAGTACTTC
CASSFFFPSGVNETQYF
>TRBJ1-3|TRBD1|TRBV7-2|NA
TGTGCCAGCAGCCCCCCGACAGGGATGCACACCATATATTTT
CASSPPTGMHTIYF
>TRBJ2-4|TRBD2|TRBV13|few
TGTGCCAGCAGCTTTTCGGGGGGAAGGCGCGGACTGGACGGCTTAGCCAAAAACATTCAGTACTTC
CASSFSGGRRGLDGLAKNIQYF
>TRBJ2-1|NA|TRBV6-5|many
TGTGCCAGCAGTTACTCGAGACATGACAATGAGCAGTTCTTC
CASSYSRHDNEQFF
>TRBJ1-3|NA|TRBV6-1|few
TGTGCCAGCAGTCCCACAGGCCTCTCTGGAAACACCATATATTTT
CASSPTGLSGNTIYF
>TRBJ1-4|NA|TRBV5-6|many
TGTGCCAGCAGCCCAATGCCAGGGAGTGAAAAACTGTTTTTT
CASSPMPGSEKLFF
>TRBJ1-1|TRBD1|TRBV10-1|NA
TGCGCCAGCAGTGACAGGGGGTGGTCGAACACTGAAGCTTTCTTT
CASSDRGWSNTEAFF
>TRBJ2-5|TRBD2|TRBV28|few
TGTGCCAGCAGTTCCGGGGGGTTGTACCAAGAGACCCAGTACTTC
CASSSGGLYQETQYF
>TRBJ1-1|NA|TRBV7-9|few
TGTGCCAGCAGCTTCGACGGACGGAGTCGAGGTGAAGCTTTCTTT
CASSFDGRSRGEAFF
>TRBJ2-5|NA|TRBV5-4|few
TGTGCCAGCAGACCCGGGTCGCCGAGGGGCCAAGAGACCCAGTACTTC
CASRPGSPRGQETQYF
>TRBJ2-1|TRBD2|TRBV6-5|NA
TGTGCCAGCAGTTACTGGGGATTGGGGCTAGCGGGGGGATACAATGAGCAGTTCTTC
CASSYWGLGLAGGYNEQFF
>TRBJ1-1|NA|TRBV29-1|NA
TGCAGCGCCCATCCGGGGGGGCGCACTGAAGCTTTCTTT
CSAHPGGRTEAFF
>TRBJ2-1|NA|TRBV7-2|NA
TGTGCCAGCAGCTTAGACTGGAGCTCCTACAATGAGCAGTTCTTC
CASSLDWSSYNEQFF
>TRBJ2-5|NA|TRBV12-3/TRBV12-4|NA
TGTGCCAGCAGTTGGAGGGGCCAGGTGGAGACCCAGTACTTC
CASSWRGQVETQYF
>TRBJ1-5|TRBD1|TRBV25-1|many
TGTGCCAGCAGCCACAGGGGACATCAGCCCCAGCATTTT
CASSHRGHQPQHF
>TRBJ2-4|NA|TRBV28|NA
TGTGCCAGCAGCCCTGGGGTCATCGGGACATCGTACTTC
CASSPGVIGTSYF
>TRBJ2-7|NA|TRBV6-6|NA
TGTGCCAGCAGTGATGTCCCCTACGAGCAGTACTTC
CASSDVPYEQYF
>TRBJ2-7|NA|TRBV6-1|few
TGTGCCAGCAGTGAGTCTAGGTACGAGCAGTACTTC
CASSESRYEQYF
>TRBJ1-1|NA|TRBV5-4|NA
TGTGCCAGCAGCCGGGGGGGAGCTGAAGCTTTCTTT
CASSRGGAEAFF
>TRBJ2-1|TRBD1|TRBV30|NA
TGTGCCCAGGACAGGGGGGTCCTCTACAATGAGCAGTTCTTC
CAQDRGVLYNEQFF
>TRBJ1-5|TRBD1|TRBV7-2|few
TGTGCCAGCGGCCCCGGGACAGCACCGTCCCAGCATTTT
CASGPGTAPSQHF
>TRBJ1-5|NA|TRBV6-5|few
TGTGCCAGCAGTAACACCAACGTTCGGGGCCAGCCCCAGCATTTT
CASSNTNVRGQPQHF
>TRBJ1-6|NA|TRBV28|many
TGTGCCAGCAGTTCACCTAGGAGGGATTCTAATTCACCCCTCCACTTT
CASSSPRRDSNSPLHF
>TRBJ2-2|TRBD1|TRBV12-3/TRBV12-4|many
TGTGCCAGCAGCGACAGGGCGAACACCGGGGAGCTGTTTTTT
CASSDRANTGELFF
>TRBJ2-2|TRBD2|TRBV5-1|many
TGCGCCAGCAGCTTGTCGCTAGCGGGGTTCAACACCGGGGAGCTGTTTTTT
CASSLSLAGFNTGELFF
>TRBJ2-7|TRBD1|TRBV10-3|NA
TGTGCCATCAGTCCGGGACAGGGTCCCTACGAGCAGTACTTC
CAISPGQGPYEQYF
>TRBJ2-1|NA|TRBV6-2/TRBV6-3|few
TGTGCCAGCAGTTACGGGTTAATGGGGAACAATGAGCAGTTCTTC
CASSYGLMGNNEQFF
>TRBJ2-3|TRBD2|TRBV7-2|NA
TGTGCCAGCAGCTATCGCGGACTAGCGGGGCACACAGATACGCAGTATTTT
CASSYRGLAGHTDTQYF
>TRBJ1-1|NA|TRBV2|NA
TGTGCCAGCAGTGACCTAGTGCTGAACACTGAAGCTTTCTTT
CASSDLVLNTEAFF
>TRBJ1-5|NA|TRBV12-3/TRBV12-4|many
TGTGCCAGCAGTGCGCAGGGTAGCAATCAGCCCCAGCATTTT
CASSAQGSNQPQHF
>TRBJ2-1|NA|TRBV12-3/TRBV12-4|NA
TGTGCCAGCAGCCTCGTCAGGCGGGGGCTCCGATTAAGCTCCTACAATGAGCAGTTCTTC
CASSLVRRGLRLSSYNEQFF
>TRBJ2-5|TRBD2|TRBV5-1|NA
TGCGCCAGCAGCCTATCGGGACTAGCGGGGAGCCAAGAGACCCAGTACTTC
CASSLSGLAGSQETQYF
>TRBJ2-3|NA|TRBV7-2|many
TGTGCCAGCAGCCTCGAGAGGACCTCATCTAGCACAGATACGCAGTATTTT
CASSLERTSSSTDTQYF
>TRBJ2-4|TRBD1|TRBV5-1|few
TGCGCCAGCAGCTTTCAGGGGGAAAACATTCAGTACTTC
CASSFQGENIQYF
>TRBJ2-7|TRBD1|TRBV7-2|few
TGTGCCAGCTGGGACAGTCGGATCTCCTACGAGCAGTACTTC
CASWDSRISYEQYF
>TRBJ2-2|TRBD1|TRBV4-2|many
TGTGCCAGCAGCCTCGCCCGGACAGGGGACGGGGAGCTGTTTTTT
CASSLARTGDGELFF
>TRBJ2-3|NA|TRBV7-8|NA
TGTGCCAGCAGAGCTTTGGGTGATACGCAGTATTTT
CASRALGDTQYF
>TRBJ1-2|NA|TRBV24-1|NA
TGTGCCACCAGTGATCCGAAGAGTGGATCTAATGGCTACACCTTC
CATSDPKSGSNGYTF
>TRBJ2-7|NA|TRBV5-1|many
TGCGCCAGCAGCTTGGTAGGCGGGGGCGCGGAAGAGCAGTACTTC
CASSLVGGGAEEQYF
>TRBJ2-5|NA|TRBV12-3/TRBV12-4|many
TGTGCCAGCAGTTTGGGAGGGGGCGGGGAGACCCAGTACTTC
CASSLGGGGETQYF
>TRBJ2-1|TRBD2|TRBV10-2|few
TGCGCCAGCAGTGTGGCTAGCGGGGATTGGGGGGAGCAGTTCTTC
CASSVASGDWGEQFF
>TRBJ1-3|NA|TRBV10-3|few
TGTGCCATCAGGGGCACAGGGAACTCTGGAAACACCATATATTTT
CAIRGTGNSGNTIYF
>TRBJ1-1|NA|TRBV3-1|NA
TGTGCCAGCAGCCAAGGTTCAGGCGGGGGCACTGAAGCTTTCTTT
CASSQGSGGGTEAFF
>TRBJ2-3|NA|TRBV24-1|few
TGTGCCACCAGTGACGGGTTAGGGACAGATACGCAGTATTTT
CATSDGLGTDTQYF
>TRBJ2-1|NA|TRBV6-2/TRBV6-3|NA
TGTGCCAGCAGTTACCGGGCTCGCGACAATGAGCAGTTCTTC
CASSYRARDNEQFF